This TCR beta chain was identified in a study of response to subunit inactivated influenza vaccine. Study results and caveats: Authors suggested each seasonal influenza vaccination recruits few new T cells.

This clonotype was seen only a few times. Antigen: not known. Each CDR3 protein is one row after TCRdb ran MiXCR on the RT-PCR reads. Of about 700,000 distinct CDR3 sequences in the sample, about 14% are singletons; the top ten hold 7.5% to 9%. The V end lost 1 base, the J end lost 5 bases, and 9 bases lay between the germline ends. This CDR3 contains 14 residues. CDR1 SGHAT and CDR2 FQNNGV come from the germline V gene. V is TRBV11-2 and J is TRBJ2-1, with unresolved D. The TCR sequence derives from a man aged 45-65 years who received an inactivated influenza vaccine. This material consisted of PBMCs from blood, taken around 14 days before vaccination. The CDR3: CASSLVDVDNEQFF. The CDR3 DNA reads as TGTGCCAGCAGCTTAGTAGATGTGGACAATGAGCAGTTCTTC.